This T cell receptor (beta chain) was captured in a study of CD8 T cells in ankylosing spondylitis. Study results and caveats: Prior work had noted some motif variants in reactive arthritis blood and synovial fluid. Apparently characteristic of ankylosing spondylitis blood was a TCR beta motif (eight highly homologous variants).

CDR3 size: 17 residues. CDR1 and CDR2 from the germline V gene are SGHTA and FQGNSA. Trimming took 5 bases from V and 4 from J; bases not matched to a gene: 10. MiXCR, run by TCRdb on the 5' RACE reads, gives a single entry per CDR3 protein. The sample lists some 840,000 distinct CDR3 sequences, 10% to 15% occurring once. This clonotype was seen more than once but under ten times. The antigen is undetermined. Sequencing was performed on blood, either unsorted or a sorted T cell fraction (not recorded which). The rearrangement uses TRBV7-2 and TRBJ2-3, with 12 nucleotides matching TRBD2. The TCR originated in a male donor with ankylosing spondylitis. CDR3 in DNA: TGTGCCAGCAGCGGACAGACTAGCGGGAGTTACCCAGATACGCAGTATTTT. Protein: CASSGQTSGSYPDTQYF.